Each of the 5 T cell receptor beta chains below was sequenced from the same sample in a study of blood T cell repertoires in COVID-19. The method was immunoSEQ multiplex PCR; TCRdb's version includes in-frame clones alone and lacks a portion of them. This table has some 120,000 clones, 75% to 95% appearing once. Sequenced sample: peripheral blood. These receptor sequences come from a human donor with active COVID-19. The donor label of this sample is uncertain.

The V call is TRBV5-1, the J call TRBJ2-1; D is possibly TRBD1 (6 bases). In germline, CDR1 is SGHRS, CDR2 YFSETQ. This CDR3 contains 14 residues. Trimming cost V 0 bases and J 7 bases, with 11 bases left between them. CDR3 DNA sequence: TGCGCCAGCAGCTTGGGACAGGTTGATAATGAGCAGTTCTTC. It yields the protein CASSLGQVDNEQFF.

V usage is TRBV7-2 and J usage is TRBJ1-2, with 7 nucleotides matching TRBD1. The trim removed 3 bases at V and 1 base at J, leaving 5 bases unmatched. The CDR3 loop spans 15 amino acids. The germline V gene has CDR1 SGHTA and CDR2 FQGNSA. The CDR3 region has the DNA TGTGCCAGCAGCTTGGGACAGACGATTAACTATGGCTACACCTTC. Its translation is CASSLGQTINYGYTF.

The genes are TRBV7-2 and TRBJ1-3; a weak D match, TRBD1 (6 bases). The CDR3 contains 15 residues. Germline V gene data show CDR1 as SGHTA and CDR2 as FQGNSA. The V end lost 5 bases, the J end lost 2 bases, and 13 bases lay between the germline ends. CDR3 in amino acids: CASSPPGQPGNTIYF. DNA of the CDR3: TGTGCCAGCAGCCCCCCTGGACAGCCTGGAAACACCATATATTTT. The variable domain in full, with the rest retrieved from reference TRBV7-2 and TRBJ1-3, is GAGVSQSPSNKVTEKGKDVELRCDPISGHTALYWYRQSLGQGLEFLIYFQGNSAPDKSGLPSDRFSAERTGGSVSTLTIQRTQQEDSAVYLCASSPPGQPGNTIYFGEGSWLTVV.

The CDR3 DNA sequence: TGTGCCAGCAGTTACCGGGACAGACACTATGGCTACACCTTC. Protein product: CASSYRDRHYGYTF. The chain combines TRBV6-6 with TRBJ1-2, with 7 positions matching TRBD1. Germline trimming cut 2 bases from V and 3 bases from J; bases unmatched to any gene: 3. The germline V gene encodes CDR1 MNHNY and CDR2 SVGAGI (reference sequence). This CDR3 has 14 amino acids.

The chain uses TRBV11-2 and TRBJ1-1; possible D gene TRBD1, 5 bases. The CDR3 runs to 13 residues. Germline values: CDR1 SGHAT, CDR2 FQNNGV. The V end was cut by 3 bases, the J end by 5 bases, with 10 bases between. As DNA, the CDR3 is TGTGCCAGCAGCTTTCAGGGTGGAACTGAAGCTTTCTTT. Its protein product is CASSFQGGTEAFF.